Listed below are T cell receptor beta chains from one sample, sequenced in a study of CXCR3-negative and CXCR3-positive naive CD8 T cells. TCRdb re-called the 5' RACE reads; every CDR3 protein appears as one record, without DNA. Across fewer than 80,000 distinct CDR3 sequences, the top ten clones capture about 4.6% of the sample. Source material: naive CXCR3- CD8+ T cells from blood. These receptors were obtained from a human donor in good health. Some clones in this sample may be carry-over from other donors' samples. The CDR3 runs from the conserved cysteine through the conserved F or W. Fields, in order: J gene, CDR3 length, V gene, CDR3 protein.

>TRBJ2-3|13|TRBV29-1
CSGEVGDTDTQYF
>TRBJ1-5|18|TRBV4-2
CASSQDRWAGYSNQPQHF
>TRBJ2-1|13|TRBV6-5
CASKGGANNEQFF
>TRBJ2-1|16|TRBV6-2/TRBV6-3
CASSLLAGGRHNEQFF
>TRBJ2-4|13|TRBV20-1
CSVGVGGGNIQYF
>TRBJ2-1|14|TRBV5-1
CASSGPSIFNEQFF
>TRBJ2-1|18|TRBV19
CASSIDLDYLSSYNEQFF
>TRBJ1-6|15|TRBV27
CASSPGQGSNSPLHF
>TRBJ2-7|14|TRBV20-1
CSANRDRDSYEQYF
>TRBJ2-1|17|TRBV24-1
CATSDWKLAGTLNEQFF
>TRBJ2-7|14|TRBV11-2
CASSATGGAYEQYF
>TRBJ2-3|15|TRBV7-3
CASSYLAGPADTQYF
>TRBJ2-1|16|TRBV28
CASSSLSKTGYNEQFF
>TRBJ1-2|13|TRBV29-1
CSVAGSDNYGYTF
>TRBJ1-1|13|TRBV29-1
CSVPTTGGTEAFF